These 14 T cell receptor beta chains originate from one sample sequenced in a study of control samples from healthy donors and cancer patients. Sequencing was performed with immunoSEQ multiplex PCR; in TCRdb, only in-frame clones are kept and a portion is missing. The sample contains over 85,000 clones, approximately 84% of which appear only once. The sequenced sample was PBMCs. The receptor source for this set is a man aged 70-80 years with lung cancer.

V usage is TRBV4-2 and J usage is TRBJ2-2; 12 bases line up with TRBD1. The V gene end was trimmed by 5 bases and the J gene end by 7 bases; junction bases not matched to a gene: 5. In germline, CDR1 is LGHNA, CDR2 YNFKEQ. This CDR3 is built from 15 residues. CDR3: CASSRDRGQGGELFF. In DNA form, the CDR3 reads TGTGCCAGCAGCAGGGACAGGGGGCAGGGCGGGGAGCTGTTTTTT.

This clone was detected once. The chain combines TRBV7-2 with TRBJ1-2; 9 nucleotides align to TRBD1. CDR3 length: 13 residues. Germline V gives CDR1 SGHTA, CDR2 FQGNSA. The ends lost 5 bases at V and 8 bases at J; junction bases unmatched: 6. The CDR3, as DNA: TGTGCCAGCAGCCGGGACAGGGCGATGGGCTACACCTTC. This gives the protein CASSRDRAMGYTF.

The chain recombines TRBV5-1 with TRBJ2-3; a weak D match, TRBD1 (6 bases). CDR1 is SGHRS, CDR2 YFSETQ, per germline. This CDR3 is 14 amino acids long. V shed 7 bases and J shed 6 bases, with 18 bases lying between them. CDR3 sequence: CASSRGIQTDTQYF. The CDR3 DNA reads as TGCGCCAGCTCCAGGGGCATTCAGACGGATACGCAGTATTTT. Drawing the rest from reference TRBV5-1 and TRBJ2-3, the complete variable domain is KAGVTQTPRYLIKTRGQQVTLSCSPISGHRSVSWYQQTPGQGLQFLFEYFSETQRNKGNFPGRFSGRQFSNSRSEMNVSTLELGDSALYLCASSRGIQTDTQYFGPGTRLTVL.

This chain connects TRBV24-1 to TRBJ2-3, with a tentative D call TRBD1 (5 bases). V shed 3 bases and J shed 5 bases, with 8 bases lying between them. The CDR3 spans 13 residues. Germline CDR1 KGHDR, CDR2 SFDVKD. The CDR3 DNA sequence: TGTGCCACCAGTGATGGGGCCCGAGATACGCAGTATTTT. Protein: CATSDGARDTQYF.

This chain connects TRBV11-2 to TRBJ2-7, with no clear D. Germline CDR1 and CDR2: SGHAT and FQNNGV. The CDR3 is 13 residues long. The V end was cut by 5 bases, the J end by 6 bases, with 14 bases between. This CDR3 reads CASSPRLLGEQYF. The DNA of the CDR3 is TGTGCCAGCAGCCCCCGATTACTTGGCGAGCAGTACTTC.

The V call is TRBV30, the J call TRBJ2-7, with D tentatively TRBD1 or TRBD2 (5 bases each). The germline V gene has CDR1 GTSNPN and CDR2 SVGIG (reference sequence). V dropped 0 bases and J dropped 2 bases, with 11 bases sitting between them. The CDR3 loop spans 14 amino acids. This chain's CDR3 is CAWSVRMGAYEQYF. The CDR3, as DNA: TGTGCCTGGAGTGTACGGATGGGGGCCTACGAGCAGTACTTC.

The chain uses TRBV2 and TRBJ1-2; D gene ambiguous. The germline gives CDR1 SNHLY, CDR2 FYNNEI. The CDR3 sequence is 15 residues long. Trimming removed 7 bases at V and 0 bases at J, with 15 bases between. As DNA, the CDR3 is TGTGCCAGCATAGAGGAACCCAGGACTAACTATGGCTACACCTTC. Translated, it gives CASIEEPRTNYGYTF.

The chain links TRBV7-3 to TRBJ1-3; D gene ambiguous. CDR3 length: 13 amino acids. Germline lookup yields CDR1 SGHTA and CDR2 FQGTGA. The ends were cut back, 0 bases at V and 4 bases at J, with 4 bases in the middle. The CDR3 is CASSLTAGNTIYF. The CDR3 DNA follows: TGTGCCAGCAGCTTAACTGCAGGAAACACCATATATTTT.

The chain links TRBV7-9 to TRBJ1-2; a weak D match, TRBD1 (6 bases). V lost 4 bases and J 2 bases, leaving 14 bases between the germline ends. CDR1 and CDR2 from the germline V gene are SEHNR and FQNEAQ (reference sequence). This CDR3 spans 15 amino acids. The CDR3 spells CASSSPEQGNYGYTF. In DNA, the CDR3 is TGTGCCAGCAGCTCACCTGAACAGGGAAACTATGGCTACACCTTC.

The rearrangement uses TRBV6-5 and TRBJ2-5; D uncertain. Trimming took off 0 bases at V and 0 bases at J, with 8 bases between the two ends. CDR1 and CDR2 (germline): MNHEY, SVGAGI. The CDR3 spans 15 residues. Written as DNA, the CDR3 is TGTGCCAGCAGTTACTCGGCGGTGTACCAAGAGACCCAGTACTTC. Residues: CASSYSAVYQETQYF.

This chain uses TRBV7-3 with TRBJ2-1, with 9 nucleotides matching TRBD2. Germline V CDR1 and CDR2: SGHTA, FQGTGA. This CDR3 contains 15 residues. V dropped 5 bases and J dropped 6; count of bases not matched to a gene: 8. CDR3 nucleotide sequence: TGTGCCAGCAGCCCGGCGGGGGGGCCGCCCAATGAGCAGTTCTTC. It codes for CASSPAGGPPNEQFF. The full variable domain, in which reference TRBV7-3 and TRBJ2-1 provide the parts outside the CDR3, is GAGVSQTPSNKVTEKGKYVELRCDPISGHTALYWYRQSLGQGPEFLIYFQGTGAADDSGLPNDRFFAVRPEGSVSTLKIQRTERGDSAVYLCASSPAGGPPNEQFFGPGTRLTVL.

CDR3 in amino acids: CASSPAGTGEYEQYF. The CDR3 DNA follows: TGTGCCAGTAGTCCCGCCGGGACAGGGGAGTACGAGCAGTACTTC. V usage is TRBV19 and J usage is TRBJ2-7; 10 nucleotides line up with TRBD1. J was trimmed by 4 bases and V by 5 bases; bases with no gene match: 8. The CDR3 has 15 amino acids. CDR1 and CDR2 (germline): LNHDA, SQIVND (reference sequence).

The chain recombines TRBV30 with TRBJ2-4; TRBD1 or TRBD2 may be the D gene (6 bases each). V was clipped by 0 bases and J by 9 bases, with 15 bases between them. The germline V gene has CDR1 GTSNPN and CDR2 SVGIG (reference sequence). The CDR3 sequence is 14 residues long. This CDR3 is CAWSVLRGQGIQYF. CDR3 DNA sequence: TGTGCCTGGAGTGTACTTCGGGGGCAGGGCATTCAGTACTTC.

The CDR3: CASSVGVGLEYEQYF. The CDR3 DNA follows: TGTGCCAGCAGCGTAGGGGTAGGGTTGGAGTACGAGCAGTACTTC. The rearrangement joins TRBV9 to TRBJ2-7, with D unclear. The CDR3 consists of 15 residues. Trimming took off 0 bases at V and 4 bases at J, with 14 bases between the two ends. Looked up from germline, CDR1 is SGDLS and CDR2 is YYNGEE.